The 17 T cell receptor beta chains reported below all come from one sample, sequenced in a study of blood T cell repertoires in COVID-19. Generated by immunoSEQ multiplex PCR, the TCRdb table keeps only in-frame clones and is missing some. The table has roughly 100,000 clones, 90% seen once. The source material was peripheral blood. The receptors were gathered from a man in his late teens or twenties with COVID-19, enrolled during active disease.

V gene TRBV7-9 combines with J gene TRBJ2-1; no definite D call. The germline V gene encodes CDR1 SEHNR and CDR2 FQNEAQ (reference sequence). Trimming left V 3 bases short and J 5 bases short, with 8 bases between. The CDR3 extends over 13 amino acids. CDR3 amino acids: CASSFPRNNEQFF. In nucleotides, the CDR3 is TGTGCCAGCAGCTTCCCGAGAAACAATGAGCAGTTCTTC. Filled out from reference TRBV7-9 and TRBJ2-1, the complete variable domain reads DTGVSQNPRHKITKRGQNVTFRCDPISEHNRLYWYRQTLGQGPEFLTYFQNEAQLEKSRLLSDRFSAERPKGSFSTLEIQRTEQGDSAMYLCASSFPRNNEQFFGPGTRLTVL.

The V call is TRBV7-4, the J call TRBJ2-3; 13 bases are shared with TRBD2. The CDR3 totals 19 residues. Per the germline V gene, CDR1 is SGHVT and CDR2 is SQSDAQ. V lost 5 bases, J lost 0 bases, and 11 bases stayed unmatched. The DNA for the CDR3 is TGTGCCAGCAGCACAGGGGGGACTAGCGGGGATCCCAGCACAGATACGCAGTATTTT. Encoded protein: CASSTGGTSGDPSTDTQYF.

The chain employs TRBV28 and TRBJ2-7; maybe TRBD1 (6 bases). The CDR3 has 14 residues. Trimming shortened V by 4 bases and J by 6 bases, and 16 bases separated the two germline ends. Germline-derived CDR1 and CDR2 are MDHEN and SYDVKM. DNA of the CDR3: TGTGCCAGCAGTTCCCGTAACAGGGTACCCGAGCAGTACTTC. Residues: CASSSRNRVPEQYF.

This clone appeared once. The chain is built from TRBV6-5 and TRBJ2-1, with TRBD2 identical over 10 bases. The CDR3 is 14 amino acids. Trimming cost V 3 bases and J 7 bases; bases outside gene matches: 3. Germline values: CDR1 MNHEY, CDR2 SVGAGI. The CDR3 spells CASSYLAGANEQFF. The CDR3 DNA reads TGTGCCAGCAGTTATCTAGCGGGAGCTAATGAGCAGTTCTTC.

The rearrangement joins TRBV5-1 to TRBJ2-1; weak D call: TRBD2 (5 bases). V lost 7 bases and J 6 bases, leaving 11 bases between the germline ends. The CDR3 totals 12 residues. The germline V gene has CDR1 SGHRS and CDR2 YFSETQ. CDR3 region: CASRLTPNEQFF. In nucleotides, the CDR3 is TGCGCCAGCCGACTAACCCCCAATGAGCAGTTCTTC.

The chain carries TRBV27 and TRBJ1-4; D is ambiguous. The CDR3 sequence is 14 residues long. Germline V gives CDR1 MNHEY, CDR2 SMNVEV (reference sequence). Between the trimmed V and J ends, which lost 4 bases and 5 bases, there was a span of 11 bases. This chain's CDR3 is CASSSRLANEKLFF. CDR3 in DNA: TGTGCCAGCAGTTCGCGTTTAGCGAATGAAAAACTGTTTTTT.

V gene TRBV5-4 combines with J gene TRBJ1-2; D might be TRBD1 (5 bases). Per the germline V gene, CDR1 is SGHNT and CDR2 is YYREEE (reference sequence). CDR3 length: 14 amino acids. Trimming took off 0 bases at V and 2 bases at J, with 8 bases between the two ends. The CDR3 nucleotides read TGTGCCAGCAGCTTGGGTGCAGGGAACTATGGCTACACCTTC. Protein: CASSLGAGNYGYTF.

CDR3 residues: CASSPGYSYEQYF. In DNA, the CDR3 is TGTGCCAGCAGTCCGGGGTACTCCTACGAGCAGTACTTC. The J gene is TRBJ2-7, the V gene TRBV28; maybe TRBD2 (5 bases). The CDR3 has 13 amino acids. Trimming stripped 5 bases from V and 0 bases from J, with 8 bases between. Germline assignment: CDR1 MDHEN and CDR2 SYDVKM.

The chain combines TRBV10-2 with TRBJ1-1; tentatively, D is TRBD1 (6 bases). The CDR3 covers 14 residues. Germline V gene sequence: CDR1 WSHSY, CDR2 SAAADI. V was shortened by 6 bases and J by 5 bases, with 16 bases between the two germline ends. CDR3 sequence (DNA): TGCGCCAGCAGGCAGGGGCCCGATGGTACTGAAGCTTTCTTT. Its protein product is CASRQGPDGTEAFF.

This clone has a single count. The chain links TRBV28 to TRBJ1-4, with unresolved D. The V end lost 6 bases, the J end lost 11 bases, and 13 bases lay between the germline ends. The CDR3 has 12 residues. Germline V gene lookup returns CDR1 MDHEN and CDR2 SYDVKM. The CDR3 protein is CASRDLGRKLFF. In nucleotides, the CDR3 is TGTGCCAGCAGGGACCTAGGGAGGAAACTGTTTTTT.

J is TRBJ1-2 and V is TRBV5-4; a weak D match, TRBD1 (6 bases). The germline gives CDR1 SGHNT, CDR2 YYREEE (reference sequence). Trimming removed 1 base from V and 4 bases from J, with 17 bases in between. The CDR3 has 16 amino acids. Here the CDR3 DNA reads TGTGCCAGCAGCTTGAGAAACAGGGCCCAGAGCTATGGCTACACCTTC. Translated, it gives CASSLRNRAQSYGYTF.

The genes are TRBV18 and TRBJ1-3; TRBD1 matches at 8 bases. CDR1 KGHSH and CDR2 LQKENI come from the germline V gene. After removal of 2 bases from V and 3 bases from J, the junction contained 6 bases not matched to a gene. The CDR3 runs to 16 residues. DNA of the CDR3: TGTGCCAGCTCACCATATAGGACAGGGAGTGGAAACACCATATATTTT. Encoded protein: CASSPYRTGSGNTIYF.

The chain combines TRBV16 with TRBJ1-6; the D gene is possibly TRBD1 (5 bases). V lost 8 bases to trimming and J lost 7 bases, with 12 bases between them. Per the germline V gene, CDR1 is KGHSY and CDR2 is FQNENV. The CDR3 extends over 13 amino acids. CDR3 bases: TGTGCCAGCGCCCCCAGGGTGAATTCACCCCTCCACTTT. Protein product: CASAPRVNSPLHF.

The chain recombines TRBV4-1 with TRBJ2-7; 9 bases align to TRBD2. Germline-derived CDR1 and CDR2 are MGHRA and YSYEKL. The CDR3 covers 16 residues. Trimming at V came to 0 bases and at J to 2 bases, leaving 5 bases not matched to a gene. CDR3 amino acids: CASSQDYLAGPYEQYF. The DNA for the CDR3 is TGCGCCAGCAGCCAAGATTACCTAGCGGGACCCTACGAGCAGTACTTC.

The V gene is TRBV4-3, the J gene TRBJ2-7, with TRBD1 matching 12 bases. Germline-derived CDR1 and CDR2 are LGHNA and YSLEER. This CDR3 contains 14 residues. The J segment lost 4 bases and the V segment lost 3 bases, leaving 1 base of the junction unmatched. The CDR3 spells CASSQGQGAYEQYF. The CDR3 nucleotides read TGCGCCAGCAGCCAGGGACAGGGGGCGTACGAGCAGTACTTC.

This CDR3 reads CASSLVTGAVEQYF. As DNA, the CDR3 is TGTGCCAGCAGTTTGGTGACAGGGGCTGTCGAGCAGTACTTC. The rearrangement joins TRBV27 to TRBJ2-7; 8 bases match TRBD1. CDR1 MNHEY and CDR2 SMNVEV come from the germline V gene (reference sequence). Trimming removed 3 bases from V and 6 bases from J; junction bases left unmatched: 7. The CDR3 totals 14 residues.

The chain carries TRBV4-3 and TRBJ2-2, with 8 bases fitting TRBD2. J gave up 3 bases and V 2 bases, and 8 bases lay outside the gene matches. The CDR3 covers 17 residues. Looked up from germline, CDR1 is LGHNA and CDR2 is YSLEER. CDR3 DNA sequence: TGCGCCAGCAGCCAAACCACTAGCGGAGGGGACACCGGGGAGCTGTTTTTT. Protein sequence: CASSQTTSGGDTGELFF.